This T cell receptor beta chain originates from a study of cytomegalovirus exposure and HLA in healthy donors. Study results and limitations: Sequencing depth across donors, presence/absence analyses assumed, was roughly uniform.

PCR employed 60 Vbeta and 13 Jbeta primers. This table comes from immunoSEQ multiplex PCR, and its TCRdb copy is limited to in-frame clones, with some not included. The sample has 90,000 to 110,000 clones; 81% are singletons. The CDR3 is 13 residues long. V shed 0 bases and J shed 5 bases, with 9 bases lying between them. Germline CDR1 and CDR2: SGHRS and YFSETQ. Worth noting for this clone: Its antigen remains unidentified.

The receptor's source is a woman aged 25-40 years in good health and CMV-seronegative. V gene TRBV5-1 combines with J gene TRBJ2-7; tentative D call: TRBD2 (5 bases). Sequencing was performed on PBMCs. The CDR3 DNA follows: TGCGCCAGCAGCTTGGCCCCTAGCCACGAGCAGTACTTC. This encodes CASSLAPSHEQYF.